Shown below are 2 T cell receptor beta chains from a single sample sequenced in a study of blood T cell repertoires in COVID-19. The data were produced by immunoSEQ multiplex PCR, yet TCRdb's version contains in-frame clones alone and is incomplete. This sample carries 110,000 or so clones, 75% to 90% of them seen once, and the ten largest clones take about 8.5%. The specimen was peripheral blood. The receptors derive from a woman in her thirties or forties with acute or convalescent COVID-19.

The chain is built from TRBV19 and TRBJ2-2, with 8 bases lining up with TRBD2. Per the germline V gene, CDR1 is LNHDA and CDR2 is SQIVND (reference sequence). This CDR3 has 19 amino acids. V lost 5 bases and J lost 3; bases outside the gene matches: 17. The CDR3 sequence is CASSPRGIPGLGDTGELFF. CDR3 DNA: TGTGCCAGTAGTCCCCGGGGGATACCGGGACTAGGTGACACCGGGGAGCTGTTTTTT.

The chain employs TRBV2 and TRBJ2-2; 12 bases align to TRBD1. The CDR3 is 17 residues long. V gave up 8 bases and J gave up 1 base; unmatched junction bases: 8. Germline V gene lookup returns CDR1 SNHLY and CDR2 FYNNEI. CDR3 sequence: CASWDRGPGMNTGELFF. CDR3 in DNA: TGTGCCAGCTGGGACAGGGGGCCTGGGATGAACACCGGGGAGCTGTTTTTT.